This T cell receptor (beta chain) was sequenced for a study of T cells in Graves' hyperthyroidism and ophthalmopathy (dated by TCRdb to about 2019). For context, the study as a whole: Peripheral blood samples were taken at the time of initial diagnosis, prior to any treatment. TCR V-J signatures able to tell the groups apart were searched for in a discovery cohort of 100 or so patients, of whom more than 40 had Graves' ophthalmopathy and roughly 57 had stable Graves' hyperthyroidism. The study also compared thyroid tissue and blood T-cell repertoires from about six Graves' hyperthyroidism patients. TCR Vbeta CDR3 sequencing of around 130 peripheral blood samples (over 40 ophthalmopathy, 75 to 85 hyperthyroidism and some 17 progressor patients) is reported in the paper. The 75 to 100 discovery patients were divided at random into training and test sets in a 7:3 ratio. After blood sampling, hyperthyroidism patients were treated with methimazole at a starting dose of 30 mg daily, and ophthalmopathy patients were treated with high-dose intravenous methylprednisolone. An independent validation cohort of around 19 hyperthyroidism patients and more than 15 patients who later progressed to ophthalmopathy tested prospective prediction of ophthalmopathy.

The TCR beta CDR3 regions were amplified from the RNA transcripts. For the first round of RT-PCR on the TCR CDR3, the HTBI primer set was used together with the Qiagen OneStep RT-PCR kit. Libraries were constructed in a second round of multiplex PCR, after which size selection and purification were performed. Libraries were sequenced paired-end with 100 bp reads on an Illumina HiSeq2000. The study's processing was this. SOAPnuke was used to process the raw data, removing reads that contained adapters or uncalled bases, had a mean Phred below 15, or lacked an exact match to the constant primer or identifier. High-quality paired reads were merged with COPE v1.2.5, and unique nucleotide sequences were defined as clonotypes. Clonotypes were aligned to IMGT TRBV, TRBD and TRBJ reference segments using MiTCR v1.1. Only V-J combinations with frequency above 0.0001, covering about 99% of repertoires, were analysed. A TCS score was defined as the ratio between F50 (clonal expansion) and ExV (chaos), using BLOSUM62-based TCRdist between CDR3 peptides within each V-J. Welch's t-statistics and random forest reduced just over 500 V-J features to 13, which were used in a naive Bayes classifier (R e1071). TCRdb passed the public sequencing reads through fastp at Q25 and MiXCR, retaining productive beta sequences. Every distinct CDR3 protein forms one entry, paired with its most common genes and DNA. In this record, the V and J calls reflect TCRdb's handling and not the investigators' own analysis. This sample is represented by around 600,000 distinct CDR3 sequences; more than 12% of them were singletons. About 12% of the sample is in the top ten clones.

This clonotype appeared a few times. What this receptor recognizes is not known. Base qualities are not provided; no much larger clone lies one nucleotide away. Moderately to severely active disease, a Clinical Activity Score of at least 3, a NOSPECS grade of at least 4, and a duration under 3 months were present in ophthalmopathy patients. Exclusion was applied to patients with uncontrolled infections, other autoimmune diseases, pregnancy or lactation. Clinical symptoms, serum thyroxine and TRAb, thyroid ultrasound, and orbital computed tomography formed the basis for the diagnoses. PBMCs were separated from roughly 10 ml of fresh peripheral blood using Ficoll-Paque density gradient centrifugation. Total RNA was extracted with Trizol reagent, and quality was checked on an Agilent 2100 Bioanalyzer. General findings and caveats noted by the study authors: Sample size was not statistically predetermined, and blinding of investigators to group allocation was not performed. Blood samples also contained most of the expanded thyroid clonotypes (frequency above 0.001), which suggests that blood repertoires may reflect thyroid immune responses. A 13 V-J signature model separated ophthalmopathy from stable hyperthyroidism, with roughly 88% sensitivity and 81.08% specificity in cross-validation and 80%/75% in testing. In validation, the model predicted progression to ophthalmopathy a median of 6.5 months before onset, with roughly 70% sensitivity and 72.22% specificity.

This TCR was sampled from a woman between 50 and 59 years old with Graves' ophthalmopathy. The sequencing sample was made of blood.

The CDR3 is CATSRSGGVTEAFF. The nucleotide sequence is TGTGCCACCAGCCGCTCGGGAGGTGTCACTGAAGCTTTCTTT. Recombination connected TRBV15 to TRBJ1-1, with no confidently assigned D gene. The germline V gene (reference sequence) gives CDR1 as LNHNV and CDR2 as YYDKDF. Including the terminal cysteine and phenylalanine, the CDR3 comprises 14 residues. The retained sequence is limited to the CDR3, 42 bases, with the frame set at the first base. V is reduced by 5 bases and J by 4 bases, leaving a spacing of 14 bases between them.